The 16 T cell receptor beta chains in this list originate from one sample, sequenced in a study of ipilimumab plus nivolumab after autologous stem cell transplantation. Data came from immunoSEQ multiplex PCR; TCRdb stores just in-frame clones and leaves some out. Of about 9,500 clones detected, about two thirds appear once; the ten largest clones hold 17%. This specimen was PBMCs, taken in a trial of ipilimumab plus nivolumab as post-transplant consolidation. The receptors derive from a female donor with multiple myeloma.

The chain joins TRBV6-1 to TRBJ2-3; D call uncertain. The CDR3 consists of 13 residues. Trimming took off 2 bases at V and 6 bases at J, with 9 bases between the two ends. The germline CDR1 and CDR2 sequences are MNHNS and SASEGT. CDR3 DNA sequence: TGTGCCAGCAGTGAAAGTTATTTGGATACGCAGTATTTT. It codes for CASSESYLDTQYF.

With respect to this clone: Sequence at one end of the junction differs from germline and may be a read error. The genes are TRBV27 and TRBJ1-5; a possible D gene is TRBD1 (5 bases). The CDR3 loop spans 14 amino acids. Germline assignment: CDR1 MNHEY and CDR2 SMNVEV (reference sequence). In DNA form, the CDR3 reads TGTGCCACCAGTTTAAGGGGTTTTGATCAGCCCCAGCATTTT. This encodes CATSLRGFDQPQHF.

This clone is medium-sized. This chain connects TRBV30 to TRBJ2-1; D remains ambiguous. Germline loops: CDR1 GTSNPN, CDR2 SVGIG (reference sequence). The CDR3 is 10 amino acids. V was shortened by 5 bases and J by 15 bases, with 14 bases between the two germline ends. The CDR3 DNA reads TGTGCCTGGGGGTCCCCCCGCCCGTTCTTC. This sequence encodes CAWGSPRPFF. Full variable domain (remainder filled in from reference TRBV30 and TRBJ2-1): SQTIHQWPATLVQPVGSPLSLECTVEGTSNPNLYWYRQAAGRGLQLLFYSVGIGQISSEVPQNLSASRPQDRQFILSSKKLLLSDSGFYLCAWGSPRPFFGPGTRLTVL.

V gene TRBV18 combines with J gene TRBJ1-2; 9 bases are a match to TRBD1. This CDR3 has 14 residues. Unmatched junction bases numbered 7, after V lost 6 bases and J lost 5 bases. The V gene's germline CDR1 is KGHSH and CDR2 LQKENI. The CDR3 is CASSADRGSYGYTF. As DNA, the CDR3 is TGTGCCAGCTCGGCGGACAGGGGTTCTTATGGCTACACCTTC.

This chain uses TRBV6-6 with TRBJ1-2; TRBD1 is a possible D gene (6 bases). CDR1 is MNHNY, CDR2 SVGAGI, per germline (reference sequence). The CDR3 is 13 amino acids. V was shortened by 6 bases and J by 4 bases, with 12 bases between the two germline ends. This CDR3 is CASRATGFYGYTF. The CDR3 DNA follows: TGTGCCAGCAGGGCGACAGGCTTCTATGGCTACACCTTC.

The chain employs TRBV19 and TRBJ1-5; 10 bases fit TRBD1. The CDR3 is 15 residues long. V gave up 2 bases and J gave up 6 bases; unmatched junction bases: 4. Germline V lookup: CDR1 LNHDA, CDR2 SQIVND (reference sequence). This chain's CDR3 is CASSISGTGVQPQHF. The CDR3 region has the DNA TGTGCCAGTAGTATATCCGGGACAGGGGTTCAGCCCCAGCATTTT.

The chain recombines TRBV5-4 with TRBJ2-3; D gene ambiguous. The germline V gene has CDR1 SGHNT and CDR2 YYREEE (reference sequence). CDR3 length: 14 residues. Trimming took 2 bases from V and 4 from J, leaving 11 bases between them. The CDR3 nucleotides read TGTGCCAGCAGCTTTGGCCAGATAGCAGATACGCAGTATTTT. The encoded protein is CASSFGQIADTQYF.

In this sample, this clone is medium-sized. The chain links TRBV6-6 to TRBJ1-5; 10 nucleotides agree with TRBD1. There are 14 residues in the CDR3. Trimming removed 8 bases from V and 2 bases from J; junction bases left unmatched: 3. CDR1 is MNHNY, CDR2 SVGAGI, per germline (reference sequence). The CDR3 nucleotides are TGTGCCAGCGGGGACAGGGGTGGCAATCAGCCCCAGCATTTT. Residues: CASGDRGGNQPQHF.

The CDR3 region is CASSLGDRGMNTEAFF. CDR3 DNA: TGCGCCAGCAGCTTGGGGGACAGGGGGATGAACACTGAAGCTTTCTTT. This chain joins TRBV5-1 and TRBJ1-1; 11 bases are shared with TRBD1. Germline CDR1 and CDR2: SGHRS and YFSETQ. This CDR3 is built from 16 residues. V shed 0 bases, J shed 0 bases, and the junction held 1 base outside the gene matches.

The CDR3 DNA reads as TGTGCCAGCAGCGCCTCGGGAAGGGCCACTTACTATGGCTACACCTTC. Its protein is CASSASGRATYYGYTF. This chain joins TRBV9 and TRBJ1-2; D is uncertain. The CDR3 length is 16 residues. Germline lookup yields CDR1 SGDLS and CDR2 YYNGEE. Trimming took 3 bases from V and 3 from J, leaving 18 bases between them. Full variable domain (remainder filled in from reference TRBV9 and TRBJ1-2): DSGVTQTPKHLITATGQRVTLRCSPRSGDLSVYWYQQSLDQGLQFLIQYYNGEERAKGNILERFSAQQFPDLHSELNLSSLELGDSALYFCASSASGRATYYGYTFGSGTRLTVV.

The V gene is TRBV5-1, the J gene TRBJ2-3, with 11 bases identical to TRBD1. V was pared by 4 bases and J by 5 bases, with 6 bases of the junction left unmatched. Germline CDR1 SGHRS, CDR2 YFSETQ. This CDR3 is 15 amino acids long. In DNA, the CDR3 is TGCGCCAGCAGCGGAACCGGGACAGGGGGAGATACGCAGTATTTT. Translating gives CASSGTGTGGDTQYF.

The rearrangement links TRBV6-5 to TRBJ2-4; D might be TRBD2 (6 bases). This CDR3 spans 14 amino acids. V was cut by 3 bases and J by 2 bases, with 8 bases left in between. In germline, CDR1 is MNHEY, CDR2 SVGAGI. The CDR3 loop reads CASSYGRSKNIQYF. Written as DNA, the CDR3 is TGTGCCAGCAGTTATGGGAGGTCCAAAAACATTCAGTACTTC.

The genes are TRBV5-1 and TRBJ1-1; the D gene is possibly TRBD1 (6 bases). Per the germline V gene, CDR1 is SGHRS and CDR2 is YFSETQ. Between the trimmed V and J ends, which lost 4 bases and 6 bases, there was a span of 16 bases. This CDR3 comprises 14 residues. For the CDR3, the DNA is TGCGCCAGCAGCGTACTTACAGGGCGCCCTGAAGCTTTCTTT. Translation: CASSVLTGRPEAFF.

This clone was observed once. This chain uses TRBV11-3 with TRBJ2-7; D unclear. Germline values: CDR1 SGHNT, CDR2 YENEEA. The V and J ends lost 2 bases and 5 bases respectively, with 10 bases between them. The CDR3 is made up of 13 amino acids. This CDR3 is CASSLSVNNEQYF. CDR3 nucleotide sequence: TGTGCCAGCAGCTTATCGGTAAATAACGAGCAGTACTTC.

This chain connects TRBV28 to TRBJ1-1; D is undetermined. V was pared by 6 bases and J by 6 bases, with 23 bases between. This CDR3 has 16 residues. The germline V gene encodes CDR1 MDHEN and CDR2 SYDVKM. Written as DNA, the CDR3 is TGTGCCAGCAGCCTCCTCGGGGTTACCCTCGTCTCTGAAGCTTTCTTT. This encodes CASSLLGVTLVSEAFF.

The CDR3 DNA reads as TGCGCCAGCAGCCCTACGCATGGTCTCGGGTACGAGCAGTACTTC. It encodes CASSPTHGLGYEQYF. The rearrangement uses TRBV4-1 and TRBJ2-7; no reliable D call. V shed 4 bases and J shed 4 bases, with 17 bases lying between them. This CDR3 is 15 amino acids long. Germline V lookup: CDR1 MGHRA, CDR2 YSYEKL.